This T cell receptor (beta chain) was captured in a study of blood T cell repertoires in COVID-19. In the study overall: Samples representing acute and convalescent COVID-19 were sourced from the United States, Italy and Spain.

Under the authors' procedure: Using reference gene primer amplification, nucleated cell counts were estimated. Profiling relied on immunoSEQ multiplex PCR, and the TCRdb table lists in-frame clones only, not all of them. D and trimming were read from the DNA, whereas the V and J calls and clone size are those reported in that table. The sample holds some 150,000 clones; roughly 84% are singletons and the top ten take 7.2%. The sequenced sample consisted of peripheral blood. The sequence was obtained from a woman between 50 and 59 years old in a cohort sampled during active or convalescent COVID-19.

The CDR3 nucleotides are TGTGCCAGCTCACCTCGGGACATTTACTACGAGCAGTACTTC. Protein: CASSPRDIYYEQYF. The chain uses TRBV18 and TRBJ2-7; D is possibly TRBD1 (6 bases). Germline values: CDR1 KGHSH, CDR2 LQKENI. V lost 3 bases and J 3 bases, leaving 12 bases between the germline ends. This CDR3 has 14 amino acids.